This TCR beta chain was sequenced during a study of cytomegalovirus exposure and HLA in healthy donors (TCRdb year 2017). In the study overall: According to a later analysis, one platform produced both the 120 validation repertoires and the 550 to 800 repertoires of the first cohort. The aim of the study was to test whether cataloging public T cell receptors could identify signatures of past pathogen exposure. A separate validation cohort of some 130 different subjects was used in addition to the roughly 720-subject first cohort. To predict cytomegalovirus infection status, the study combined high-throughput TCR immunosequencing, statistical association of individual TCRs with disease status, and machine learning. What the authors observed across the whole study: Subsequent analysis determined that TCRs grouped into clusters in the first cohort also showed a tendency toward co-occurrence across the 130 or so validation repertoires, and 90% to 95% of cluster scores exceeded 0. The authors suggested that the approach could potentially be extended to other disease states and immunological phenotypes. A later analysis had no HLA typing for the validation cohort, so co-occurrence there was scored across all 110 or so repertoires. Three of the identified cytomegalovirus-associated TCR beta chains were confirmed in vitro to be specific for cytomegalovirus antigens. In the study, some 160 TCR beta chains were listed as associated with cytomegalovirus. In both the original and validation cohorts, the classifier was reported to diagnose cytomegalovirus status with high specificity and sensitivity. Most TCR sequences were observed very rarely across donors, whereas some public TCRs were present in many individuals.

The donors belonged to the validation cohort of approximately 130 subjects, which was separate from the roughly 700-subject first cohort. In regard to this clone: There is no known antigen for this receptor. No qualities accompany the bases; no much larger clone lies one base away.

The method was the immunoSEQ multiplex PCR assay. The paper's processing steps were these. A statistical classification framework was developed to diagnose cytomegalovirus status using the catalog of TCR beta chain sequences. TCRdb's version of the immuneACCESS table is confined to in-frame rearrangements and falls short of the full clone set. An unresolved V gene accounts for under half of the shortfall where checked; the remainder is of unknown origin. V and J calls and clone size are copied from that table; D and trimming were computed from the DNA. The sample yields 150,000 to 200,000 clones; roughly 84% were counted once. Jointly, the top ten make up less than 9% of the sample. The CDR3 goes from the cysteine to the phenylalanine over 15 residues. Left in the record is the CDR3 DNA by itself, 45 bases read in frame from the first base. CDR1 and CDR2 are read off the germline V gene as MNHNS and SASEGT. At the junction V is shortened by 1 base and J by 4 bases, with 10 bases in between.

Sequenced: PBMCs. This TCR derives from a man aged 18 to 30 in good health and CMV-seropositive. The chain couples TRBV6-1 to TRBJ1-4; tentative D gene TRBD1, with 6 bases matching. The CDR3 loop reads CASSEGAGDNEKLFF. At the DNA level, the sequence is TGTGCCAGCAGTGAAGGTGCAGGGGATAATGAAAAACTGTTTTTT.